This T cell receptor (beta chain) was observed in a study of naive and memory T cell subsets. Overall study findings and caveats: Potentially, T cell activation and differentiation skew this RNA-based measurement.

A UMI-containing oligonucleotide was joined by 3' ligation to the TCR cDNA template. Whole-blood samples were 2.5 to 3 ml of peripheral blood from healthy adult volunteers. Reverse transcription used DNase-treated unsorted total RNA, aiming for about 1 to 1,100 ng. This clonotype was seen repeatedly, ten times or more. No antigen is known for it. Ligated cDNA underwent four rounds of PCR with nested alpha and beta constant region primers and SP2. For blood and skin samples, reverse transcription used TCR alpha and beta constant primers. TCRdb recomputed calls from the 5' RACE reads with MiXCR, one row per CDR3 protein. Among approximately 32,000 distinct CDR3 sequences listed, over 15% were seen once. Germline V CDR1 and CDR2: MNHNS, SASEGT. V lost 2 bases to trimming and J lost 5 bases, with 9 bases between them. The CDR3 extends over 13 amino acids.

This chain connects TRBV6-1 to TRBJ1-1; weak D call: TRBD1 (6 bases). This TCR came from a female donor in good health. The CDR3 is CASSELRGTEAFF. The CDR3 DNA follows: TGTGCCAGCAGTGAACTCAGGGGAACTGAAGCTTTCTTT.